This TCR beta chain derives from a study of blood T cell repertoires in COVID-19. Study details: Some COVID-19 samples were acute and others convalescent; all came from the United States, Italy and Spain. PBMCs, B-cell-depleted T cells, or T cells provided the cDNA or gDNA that made up the material.

V lost 3 bases and J 6 bases, leaving 12 bases between the germline ends. Germline V lookup: CDR1 SEHNR, CDR2 FQNEAQ (reference sequence). The CDR3 contains 15 residues. In the original workflow: Researchers report that nucleated cell counts were estimated from reference gene primer amplification. Assay used: immunoSEQ multiplex PCR; TCRdb lists only in-frame clones, some missing. V and J calls and clone size are those listed in that table; D and trimming were worked out from the DNA. The sample includes 200,000 or so clones, about 79% of them seen just once. This clonotype originated in a man aged 35-49 years who had recovered from COVID-19. The specimen sequenced was peripheral blood. The rearrangement joins TRBV7-9 to TRBJ2-6; possibly TRBD1 for D (5 bases). The CDR3 loop reads CASSFGQGEANVLTF. The CDR3 DNA follows: TGTGCCAGCAGCTTTGGTCAGGGTGAGGCCAACGTCCTGACTTTC.